Shown below are 11 T cell receptor beta chains from a single sample sequenced in a study of T cell changes during pregnancy in multiple sclerosis. This table comes from immunoSEQ multiplex PCR, and its TCRdb copy is limited to in-frame clones, with some not included. Of about 89,000 clones listed, about 94% are singletons. This material consisted of peripheral blood, taken in the third trimester of pregnancy. The source of these receptors is a female donor with multiple sclerosis, enrolled in a pregnancy study.

The V gene is TRBV30, the J gene TRBJ2-7, with TRBD1 matching 9 bases. The CDR3 has 14 residues. Unmatched junction bases numbered 8, after V lost 3 bases and J lost 5 bases. From germline, CDR1 is GTSNPN and CDR2 SVGIG (reference sequence). CDR3 sequence (DNA): TGTGCCTGGAGCCCGGGACAGGGTAAGGACGAGCAGTACTTC. This gives the protein CAWSPGQGKDEQYF.

V usage is TRBV28 and J usage is TRBJ1-4; 7 bases fit TRBD1. The CDR3 contains 15 residues. V was pared by 5 bases and J by 5 bases, with 8 bases of the junction left unmatched. From germline, CDR1 is MDHEN and CDR2 SYDVKM. The CDR3 spells CASSPDRRQNEKLFF. Written as DNA, the CDR3 is TGTGCCAGCAGTCCGGACAGGCGTCAAAATGAAAAACTGTTTTTT.

This chain connects TRBV15 to TRBJ2-1, with D tentatively TRBD2 (5 bases). CDR1 LNHNV and CDR2 YYDKDF come from the germline V gene (reference sequence). V was shortened by 1 base and J by 7 bases, with 11 bases between the two germline ends. The CDR3 loop spans 14 amino acids. CDR3 protein: CATSRGPGKNEQFF. In nucleotides, the CDR3 is TGTGCCACCAGCAGAGGTCCCGGGAAGAATGAGCAGTTCTTC.

The chain is built from TRBV19 and TRBJ2-6, with D unclear. The CDR3 has 14 residues. The germline CDR1 and CDR2 sequences are LNHDA and SQIVND (reference sequence). The V and J ends lost 6 bases and 1 base respectively, with 7 bases between them. The chain's CDR3 is CASRSKSGANVLTF. The CDR3 DNA reads TGTGCCAGTAGGAGTAAATCTGGGGCCAACGTCCTGACTTTC. The full variable domain, rest sourced from reference TRBV19 and TRBJ2-6, is DGGITQSPKYLFRKEGQNVTLSCEQNLNHDAMYWYRQDPGQGLRLIYYSQIVNDFQKGDIAEGYSVSREKKESFPLTVTSAQKNPTAFYLCASRSKSGANVLTFGAGSRLTVL.

Remarks on this clone: The junction and the germline gene differ at one end; a read error may be behind it. The chain employs TRBV7-2 and TRBJ2-7, with 7 bases aligning to TRBD2. This CDR3 region has 16 residues. The germline V gene encodes CDR1 SGHTA and CDR2 FQGNSA. This chain's CDR3 is CASSLAGGVPSYKQYF. CDR3 bases: TGTGCCAGCAGCTTAGCGGGAGGGGTTCCCTCCTACAAGCAGTACTTC.

The V gene is TRBV27, the J gene TRBJ2-3; D is possibly TRBD2 (6 bases). V gave up 2 bases and J gave up 4 bases, with 25 bases separating them. Germline V lookup: CDR1 MNHEY, CDR2 SMNVEV (reference sequence). The CDR3 contains 19 residues. The CDR3 region is CASSLRVPSEKHGADTQYF. The CDR3 region has the DNA TGTGCCAGCAGTTTACGTGTGCCTAGCGAGAAGCACGGGGCAGATACGCAGTATTTT.

The CDR3 coding sequence is TGTGCCAGCAGTGAATTGGCTGTATCCTACAATGAGCAGTTCTTC. As protein: CASSELAVSYNEQFF. J is TRBJ2-1 and V is TRBV25-1; D is unresolved. The germline V gene has CDR1 MGHDK and CDR2 SYGVNS. This CDR3 has 15 residues. V was clipped by 1 base and J by 1 base, with 8 bases between them.

The chain links TRBV5-4 to TRBJ2-3; D uncertain. The CDR3 sequence is 16 residues long. Trimming took off 0 bases at V and 6 bases at J, with 17 bases between the two ends. CDR1 is SGHNT and CDR2 is YYREEE in the germline V gene (reference sequence). The CDR3 DNA follows: TGTGCCAGCAGCTTGGAGCCCCAAAGTCAGGCTGATACGCAGTATTTT. Translation: CASSLEPQSQADTQYF.

The J gene is TRBJ1-1, the V gene TRBV19; maybe TRBD1 (5 bases). CDR1 LNHDA and CDR2 SQIVND come from the germline V gene (reference sequence). Trimming left V 5 bases short and J 2 bases short, with 21 bases between. The CDR3 length is 17 residues. CDR3 DNA: TGTGCCAGTAGTGCTCGAGGAGGGACGGACAAAAACACTGAAGCTTTCTTT. Translation: CASSARGGTDKNTEAFF.

The chain has TRBV4-2 and TRBJ2-7, with 7 bases identical to TRBD2. The CDR3 spans 17 residues. The germline V gene encodes CDR1 LGHNA and CDR2 YNFKEQ. The V segment lost 0 bases and the J segment 3 bases; nucleotides outside the gene matches: 11. As DNA, the CDR3 is TGTGCCAGCAGCCAAGAAAATGCACTAGCGAGTTTCTACGAGCAGTACTTC. It codes for CASSQENALASFYEQYF.

The chain recombines TRBV7-9 with TRBJ2-3; the D is unclear. This CDR3 has 13 amino acids. Germline V gene lookup returns CDR1 SEHNR and CDR2 FQNEAQ (reference sequence). V was cut by 1 base and J by 0 bases, with 2 bases left in between. CDR3: CASSLVSTDTQYF. CDR3 DNA: TGTGCCAGCAGCTTAGTAAGCACAGATACGCAGTATTTT.